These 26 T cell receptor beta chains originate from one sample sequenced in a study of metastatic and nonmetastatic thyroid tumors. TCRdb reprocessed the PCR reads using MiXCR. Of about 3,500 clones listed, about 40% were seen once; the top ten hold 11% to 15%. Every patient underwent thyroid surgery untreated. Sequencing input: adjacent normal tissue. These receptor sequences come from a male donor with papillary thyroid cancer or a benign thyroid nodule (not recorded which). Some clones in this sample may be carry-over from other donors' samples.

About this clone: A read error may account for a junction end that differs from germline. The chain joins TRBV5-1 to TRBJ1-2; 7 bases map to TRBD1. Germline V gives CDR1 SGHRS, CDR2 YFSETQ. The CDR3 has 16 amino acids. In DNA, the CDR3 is TGCGCCAGCATGGCCGGAGACAGGGTAATTAACTATTGCTACGCCTTC. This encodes CASMAGDRVINYCYAF.

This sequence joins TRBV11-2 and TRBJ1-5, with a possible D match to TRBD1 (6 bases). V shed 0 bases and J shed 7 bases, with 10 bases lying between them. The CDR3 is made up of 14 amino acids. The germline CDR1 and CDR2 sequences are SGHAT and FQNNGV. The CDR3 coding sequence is TGTGCCAGCAGCTTAGAAGGGGGGAGACAGCCCCAGCATTTT. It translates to CASSLEGGRQPQHF.

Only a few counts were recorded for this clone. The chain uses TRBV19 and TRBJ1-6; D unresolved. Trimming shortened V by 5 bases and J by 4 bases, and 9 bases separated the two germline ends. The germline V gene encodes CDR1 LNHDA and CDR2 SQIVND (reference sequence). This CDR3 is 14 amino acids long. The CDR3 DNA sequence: TGTGCCAGTAGTCTGATGGGGTATAATTCACCCCTCCACTTT. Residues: CASSLMGYNSPLHF.

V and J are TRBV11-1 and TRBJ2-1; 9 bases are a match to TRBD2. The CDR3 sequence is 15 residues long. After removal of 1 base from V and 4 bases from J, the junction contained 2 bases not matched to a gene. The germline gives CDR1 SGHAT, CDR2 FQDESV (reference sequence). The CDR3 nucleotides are TGTGCCAGCAGCTTAGTTAGCGGGGGATACAATGAGCAGTTCTTC. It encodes CASSLVSGGYNEQFF.

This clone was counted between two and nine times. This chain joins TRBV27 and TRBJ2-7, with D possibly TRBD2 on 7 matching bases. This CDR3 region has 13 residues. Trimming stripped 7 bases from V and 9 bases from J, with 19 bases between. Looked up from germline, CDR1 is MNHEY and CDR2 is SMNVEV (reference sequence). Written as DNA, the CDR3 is TGTGCCAGCATAAGGGGGAGGGGACCTTTGCAGTACGTC. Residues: CASIRGRGPLQYV.

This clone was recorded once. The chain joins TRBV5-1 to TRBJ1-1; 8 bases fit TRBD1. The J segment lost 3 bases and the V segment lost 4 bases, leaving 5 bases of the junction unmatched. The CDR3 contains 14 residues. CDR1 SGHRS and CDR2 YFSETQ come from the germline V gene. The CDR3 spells CASSPRGPDTEAFF. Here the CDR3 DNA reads TGCGCCAGCAGCCCCAGGGGGCCTGACACTGAAGCTTTCTTT.

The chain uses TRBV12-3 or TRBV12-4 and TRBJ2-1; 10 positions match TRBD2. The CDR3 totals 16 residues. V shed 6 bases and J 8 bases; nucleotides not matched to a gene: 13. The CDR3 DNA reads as TGTGCCAGCAGCCCTCTAGCGGGAGTTTCAGGAGATGAGCAGTTCTTC. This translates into CASSPLAGVSGDEQFF.

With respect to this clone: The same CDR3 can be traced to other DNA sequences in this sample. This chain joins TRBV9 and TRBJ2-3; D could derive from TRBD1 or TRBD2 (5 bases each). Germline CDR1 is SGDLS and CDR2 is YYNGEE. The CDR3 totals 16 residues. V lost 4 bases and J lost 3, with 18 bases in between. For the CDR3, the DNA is TGTGCCAGCAGCCCTGGGGGAAGGGCCCTAACAGATACGCAGTATTTT. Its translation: CASSPGGRALTDTQYF.

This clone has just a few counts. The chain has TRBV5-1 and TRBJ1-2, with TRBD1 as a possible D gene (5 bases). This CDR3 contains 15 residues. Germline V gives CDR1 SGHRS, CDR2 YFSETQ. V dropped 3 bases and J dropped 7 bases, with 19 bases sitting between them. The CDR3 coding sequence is TGCGCCAGCAGCTCTGACCCGGGGACGGCGGGTGGCTACACCTTC. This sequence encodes CASSSDPGTAGGYTF. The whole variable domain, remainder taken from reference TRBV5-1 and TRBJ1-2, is KAGVTQTPRYLIKTRGQQVTLSCSPISGHRSVSWYQQTPGQGLQFLFEYFSETQRNKGNFPGRFSGRQFSNSRSEMNVSTLELGDSALYLCASSSDPGTAGGYTFGSGTRLTVV.

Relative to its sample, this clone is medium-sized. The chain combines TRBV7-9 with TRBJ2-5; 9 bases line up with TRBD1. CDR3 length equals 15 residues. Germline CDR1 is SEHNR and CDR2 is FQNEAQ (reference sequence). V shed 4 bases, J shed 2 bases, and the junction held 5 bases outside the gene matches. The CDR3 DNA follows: TGTGCCAGCAGCTCGACAGGGGGTCGGCAAGAGACCCAGTACTTC. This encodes CASSSTGGRQETQYF.

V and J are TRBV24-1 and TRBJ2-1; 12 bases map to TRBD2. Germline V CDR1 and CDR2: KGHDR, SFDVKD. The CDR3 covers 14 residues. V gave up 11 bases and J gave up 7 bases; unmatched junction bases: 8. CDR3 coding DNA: TGTGCCATATCTAGCGGGAGGGATATGAATGAGCAGTTCTTC. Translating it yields CAISSGRDMNEQFF.

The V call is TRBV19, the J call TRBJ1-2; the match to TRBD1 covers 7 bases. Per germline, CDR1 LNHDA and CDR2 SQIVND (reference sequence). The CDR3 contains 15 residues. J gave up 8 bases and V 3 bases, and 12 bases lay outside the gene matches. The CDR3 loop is CASSMALTGDWGYTF. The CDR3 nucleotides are TGTGCCAGTAGTATGGCCTTAACAGGGGATTGGGGCTACACCTTC.

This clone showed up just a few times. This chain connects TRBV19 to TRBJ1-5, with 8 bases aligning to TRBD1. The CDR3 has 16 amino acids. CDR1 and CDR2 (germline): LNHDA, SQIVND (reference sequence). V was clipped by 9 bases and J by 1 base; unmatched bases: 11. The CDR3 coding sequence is TGTGCCAGCTCCACAGGGGGGTATACGAGCAATCAGCCCCAGCATTTT. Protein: CASSTGGYTSNQPQHF.

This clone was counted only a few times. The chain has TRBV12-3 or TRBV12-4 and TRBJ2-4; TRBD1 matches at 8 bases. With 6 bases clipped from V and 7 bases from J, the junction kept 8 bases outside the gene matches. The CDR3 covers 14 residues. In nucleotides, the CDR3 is TGTGCCAGCAGCCAGAATACAGGGGGGAACATTCAGTACTTC. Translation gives CASSQNTGGNIQYF.

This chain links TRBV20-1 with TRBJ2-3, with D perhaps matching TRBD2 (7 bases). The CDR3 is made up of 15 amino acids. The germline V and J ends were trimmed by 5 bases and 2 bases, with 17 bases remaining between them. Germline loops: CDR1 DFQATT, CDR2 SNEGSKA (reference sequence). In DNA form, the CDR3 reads TGCAGTGCTCCACAAAGCGGGACATACACAGATACGCAGTATTTT. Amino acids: CSAPQSGTYTDTQYF.

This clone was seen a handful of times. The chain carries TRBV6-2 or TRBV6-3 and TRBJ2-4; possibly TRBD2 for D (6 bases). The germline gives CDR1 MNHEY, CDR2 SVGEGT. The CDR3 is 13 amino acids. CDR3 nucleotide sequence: TGTGCACTCATATCGACTAGACAAAACATTCAGTACTTC. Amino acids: CALISTRQNIQYF.

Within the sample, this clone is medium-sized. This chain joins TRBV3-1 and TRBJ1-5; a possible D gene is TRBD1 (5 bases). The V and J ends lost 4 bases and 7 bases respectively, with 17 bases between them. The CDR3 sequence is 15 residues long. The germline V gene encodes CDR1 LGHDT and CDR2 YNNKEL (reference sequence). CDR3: CASSPKEVSGQPQHF. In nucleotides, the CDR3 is TGTGCCAGCAGCCCCAAGGAGGTGTCAGGGCAGCCCCAGCATTTT. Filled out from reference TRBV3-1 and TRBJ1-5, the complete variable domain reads DTAVSQTPKYLVTQMGNDKSIKCEQNLGHDTMYWYKQDSKKFLKIMFSYNNKELIINETVPNRFSPKSPDKAHLNLHINSLELGDSAVYFCASSPKEVSGQPQHFGDGTRLSIL.

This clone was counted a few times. The CDR3 region has the DNA TGTGCCAGCAGCTCCCCACCAGATACGCAGTATTTT. Residues: CASSSPPDTQYF. The V gene is TRBV7-2, the J gene TRBJ2-3; no clear D gene. The germline CDR1 and CDR2 sequences are SGHTA and FQGNSA. The CDR3 extends over 12 amino acids. The V and J ends lost 4 bases and 4 bases respectively, with 6 bases between them.

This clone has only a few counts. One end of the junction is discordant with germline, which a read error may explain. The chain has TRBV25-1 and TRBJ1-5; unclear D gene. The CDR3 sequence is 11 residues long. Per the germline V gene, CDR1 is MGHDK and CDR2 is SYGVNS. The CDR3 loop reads CASSSLGSTYF. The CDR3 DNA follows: TGTGCCAGCAGTTCCCTGGGCAGTACGTATTTT.

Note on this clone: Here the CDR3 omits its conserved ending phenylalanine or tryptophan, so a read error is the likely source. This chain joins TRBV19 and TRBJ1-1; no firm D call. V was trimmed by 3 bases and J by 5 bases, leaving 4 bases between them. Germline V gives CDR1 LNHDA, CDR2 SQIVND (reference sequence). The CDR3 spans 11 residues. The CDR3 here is CASSMGTEAFK. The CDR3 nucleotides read TGTGCCAGTAGTATGGGTACTGAAGCTTTCAAA.

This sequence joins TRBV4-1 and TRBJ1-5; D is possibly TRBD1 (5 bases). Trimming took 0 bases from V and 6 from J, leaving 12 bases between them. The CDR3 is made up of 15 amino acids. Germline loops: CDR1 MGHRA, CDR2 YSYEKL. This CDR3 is CASSQDRAVGQPQHF. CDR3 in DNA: TGCGCCAGCAGCCAAGACAGGGCGGTAGGTCAGCCCCAGCATTTT.

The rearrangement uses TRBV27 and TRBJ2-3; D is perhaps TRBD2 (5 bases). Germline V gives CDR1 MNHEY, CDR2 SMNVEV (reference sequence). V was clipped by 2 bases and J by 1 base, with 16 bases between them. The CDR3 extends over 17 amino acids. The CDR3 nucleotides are TGTGCCAGCAGTTTAGTGGTACCGGGATCCGGCACAGATACGCAGTATTTT. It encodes CASSLVVPGSGTDTQYF.

DNA for the CDR3: TGTGCCAGCAGTGGTATACAGGGCACCACCGGGGAGCTGTTTTTT. It translates to CASSGIQGTTGELFF. V and J are TRBV2 and TRBJ2-2; D is perhaps TRBD1 (6 bases). The germline V and J ends were trimmed by 4 bases and 4 bases, with 13 bases remaining between them. The germline V gene has CDR1 SNHLY and CDR2 FYNNEI. The CDR3 sequence is 15 residues long. Looking up the rest from reference TRBV2 and TRBJ2-2 gives the full variable domain: EPEVTQTPSHQVTQMGQEVILRCVPISNHLYFYWYRQILGQKVEFLVSFYNNEISEKSEIFDDQFSVERPDGSNFTLKIRSTKLEDSAMYFCASSGIQGTTGELFFGEGSRLTVL.

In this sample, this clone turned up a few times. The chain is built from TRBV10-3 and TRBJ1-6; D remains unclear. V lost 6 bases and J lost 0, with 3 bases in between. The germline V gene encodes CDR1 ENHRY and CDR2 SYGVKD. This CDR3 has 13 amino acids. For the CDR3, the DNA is TGTGCCATCAGCAGCTCCTATAATTCACCCCTCCACTTT. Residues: CAISSSYNSPLHF.

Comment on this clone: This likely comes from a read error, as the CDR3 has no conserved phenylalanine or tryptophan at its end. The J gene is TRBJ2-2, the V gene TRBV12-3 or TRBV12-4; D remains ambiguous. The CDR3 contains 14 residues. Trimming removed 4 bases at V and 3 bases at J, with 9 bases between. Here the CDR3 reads CASSSNGYTGELFC. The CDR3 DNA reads TGTGCCAGCAGTTCTAACGGTTACACCGGGGAGCTGTTTTGT.

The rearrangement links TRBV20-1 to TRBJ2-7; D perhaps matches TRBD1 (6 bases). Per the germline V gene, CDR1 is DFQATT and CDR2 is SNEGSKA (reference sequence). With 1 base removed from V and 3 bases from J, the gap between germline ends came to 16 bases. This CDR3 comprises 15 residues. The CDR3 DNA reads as TGCAGTGCTAGAGTGGGAACAGGGTACATCTACGAGCAGTACTTC. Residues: CSARVGTGYIYEQYF.